The 16 T cell receptor beta chains below come from one sample, sequenced in a study of CD8 T cells in Susac syndrome. Reverse transcription of about 0.45 to 1 ug RNA used random hexamers. Each CDR3 protein is one row after TCRdb ran MiXCR on the immunoSEQ multiplex PCR reads. Here the sample spans tens of thousands of distinct CDR3 sequences, 93% being singletons. The material sequenced was CD4+ T cells from PBMCs. The origin of the receptors is a human donor with Susac syndrome.

The chain combines TRBV19 with TRBJ1-2, with D tentatively TRBD1 (5 bases). The CDR3 covers 14 residues. The V end was cut by 1 base, the J end by 7 bases, with 13 bases between. Per germline, CDR1 LNHDA and CDR2 SQIVND (reference sequence). CDR3 in amino acids: CASSIGSTGSGYTF. DNA for the CDR3: TGTGCCAGTAGTATAGGATCAACAGGTAGTGGCTACACCTTC.

This sequence joins TRBV5-1 and TRBJ2-7; TRBD1 matches at 11 bases. CDR3 length: 14 residues. Germline-derived CDR1 and CDR2 are SGHRS and YFSETQ. V lost 3 bases and J lost 5; bases outside the gene matches: 4. The CDR3 nucleotides read TGCGCCAGCAGCTCACGGACAGGGGGCAACGAGCAGTACTTC. Its protein product is CASSSRTGGNEQYF.

This sequence joins TRBV12-3 or TRBV12-4 and TRBJ1-4; no clear D. This CDR3 spans 11 amino acids. V gave up 1 base and J gave up 8 bases, with 2 bases separating them. CDR3 coding DNA: TGTGCCAGCAGTTTAGAGGAAAAACTGTTTTTT. Its translation is CASSLEEKLFF.

The V and J genes are TRBV27 and TRBJ2-1; D uncertain. V dropped 1 base and J dropped 7 bases, with 8 bases sitting between them. Germline CDR1 is MNHEY and CDR2 is SMNVEV (reference sequence). The CDR3 is 13 amino acids. This chain's CDR3 is CASSLLIGNEQFF. CDR3 DNA sequence: TGTGCCAGCAGTTTATTGATCGGAAATGAGCAGTTCTTC.

The chain carries TRBV12-3 or TRBV12-4 and TRBJ1-2; D is undetermined. Trimming shortened V by 3 bases and J by 6 bases, and 11 bases separated the two germline ends. The CDR3 has 13 amino acids. The CDR3 bases are TGTGCCAGCAGTTTGTCCAACCAAGATGGCTACACCTTC. Protein: CASSLSNQDGYTF.

This rearrangement joins TRBV25-1 to TRBJ2-5; no firm D call. The CDR3 contains 11 residues. Trimming removed 8 bases from V and 5 bases from J, with 9 bases in between. Germline V gives CDR1 MGHDK, CDR2 SYGVNS. The DNA for the CDR3 is TGTGCCAGCTTGCCACCGGAGACCCAGTACTTC. This translates into CASLPPETQYF.

The rearrangement joins TRBV6-5 to TRBJ1-1, with 10 nucleotides matching TRBD1. The CDR3 totals 15 residues. CDR1 is MNHEY, CDR2 SVGAGI, per germline. With V trimmed by 4 bases and J by 4 bases, 6 bases remained unmatched. The CDR3: CASSLPGTGVTEAFF. CDR3 DNA: TGTGCCAGCAGTTTGCCGGGGACAGGGGTCACTGAAGCTTTCTTT.

The V call is TRBV9, the J call TRBJ2-1; the D call may be TRBD1 or TRBD2 (6 bases each). The V gene's germline CDR1 is SGDLS and CDR2 YYNGEE. The CDR3 sequence is 17 residues long. Deletions cut 0 bases from V and 7 bases from J, with 20 bases between. The CDR3 here is CASSVVPGGGRTNEQFF. The CDR3 DNA sequence: TGTGCCAGCAGCGTAGTCCCCGGAGGGGGGAGGACAAATGAGCAGTTCTTC.

The chain has TRBV28 and TRBJ1-2; no definite D call. This CDR3 is built from 12 residues. The germline gives CDR1 MDHEN, CDR2 SYDVKM. V lost 4 bases, J lost 4 bases, and 7 bases lay in between. The CDR3: CASSSDLYGYTF. CDR3 nucleotides: TGTGCCAGCAGTTCCGACCTCTATGGCTACACCTTC.

The chain recombines TRBV7-2 with TRBJ2-7, with a weak D call TRBD1 (6 bases). The ends were cut back, 7 bases at V and 7 bases at J, with 17 bases in the middle. The CDR3 runs 13 residues. Germline CDR1 and CDR2: SGHTA and FQGNSA. In DNA, the CDR3 is TGTGCCAGCATCTCGACAGGCCAGGGGGAGCAGTACTTC. It translates to CASISTGQGEQYF.

This chain uses TRBV19 with TRBJ2-3; weak D call: TRBD1 (6 bases). This CDR3 is built from 15 residues. The germline V gene encodes CDR1 LNHDA and CDR2 SQIVND (reference sequence). V was clipped by 5 bases and J by 0 bases, with 12 bases between them. The CDR3 DNA is TGTGCCAGTAGTCCAGGGACATCTAGCACAGATACGCAGTATTTT. The encoded protein is CASSPGTSSTDTQYF.

The gene calls are TRBV20-1 and TRBJ1-2, with D possibly matching TRBD1 (6 bases). CDR1 and CDR2 (germline): DFQATT, SNEGSKA (reference sequence). The V end was cut by 0 bases, the J end by 8 bases, with 19 bases between. CDR3 length equals 15 residues. The CDR3 spells CSARDLAGTTLGYTF. CDR3 sequence (DNA): TGCAGTGCTAGAGATCTGGCGGGGACAACTTTAGGCTACACCTTC.

CDR3 in amino acids: CASSQFSNQPQHF. In DNA form, the CDR3 reads TGTGCCAGCAGCCAATTTAGCAATCAGCCCCAGCATTTT. V and J are TRBV14 and TRBJ1-5, with unresolved D. Germline values: CDR1 SGHDN, CDR2 FVKESK. V gave up 2 bases and J gave up 0 bases, with 2 bases separating them. This CDR3 comprises 13 residues.

A single count supports this clonotype. This chain links TRBV6-2 or TRBV6-3 with TRBJ1-6; possibly TRBD1 for D (5 bases). Germline CDR1 is MNHEY and CDR2 is SVGEGT. This CDR3 region has 15 residues. V was trimmed by 2 bases and J by 6 bases, leaving 11 bases between them. CDR3 residues: CASSYPTGPNSPLHF. In DNA, the CDR3 is TGTGCCAGCAGTTACCCCACAGGACCTAATTCACCCCTCCACTTT.

This clonotype was seen a single time. The chain employs TRBV6-2 or TRBV6-3 and TRBJ2-7, with D perhaps matching TRBD1 (6 bases). V lost 5 bases and J lost 2, with 13 bases in between. CDR1 is MNHEY and CDR2 is SVGEGT in the germline V gene. The CDR3 is 14 amino acids. CDR3 sequence reads: CASSRPTGTYEQYF. The CDR3 region has the DNA TGTGCCAGCAGTCGCCCGACAGGTACCTACGAGCAGTACTTC.

The chain carries TRBV6-6 and TRBJ2-3; D ambiguous. CDR3 length equals 15 residues. Looked up from germline, CDR1 is MNHNY and CDR2 is SVGAGI (reference sequence). Deletions cut 2 bases from V and 2 bases from J, with 11 bases between. CDR3 DNA sequence: TGTGCCAGCAGTTACGAACCAAAAACCACAGATACGCAGTATTTT. This sequence encodes CASSYEPKTTDTQYF.